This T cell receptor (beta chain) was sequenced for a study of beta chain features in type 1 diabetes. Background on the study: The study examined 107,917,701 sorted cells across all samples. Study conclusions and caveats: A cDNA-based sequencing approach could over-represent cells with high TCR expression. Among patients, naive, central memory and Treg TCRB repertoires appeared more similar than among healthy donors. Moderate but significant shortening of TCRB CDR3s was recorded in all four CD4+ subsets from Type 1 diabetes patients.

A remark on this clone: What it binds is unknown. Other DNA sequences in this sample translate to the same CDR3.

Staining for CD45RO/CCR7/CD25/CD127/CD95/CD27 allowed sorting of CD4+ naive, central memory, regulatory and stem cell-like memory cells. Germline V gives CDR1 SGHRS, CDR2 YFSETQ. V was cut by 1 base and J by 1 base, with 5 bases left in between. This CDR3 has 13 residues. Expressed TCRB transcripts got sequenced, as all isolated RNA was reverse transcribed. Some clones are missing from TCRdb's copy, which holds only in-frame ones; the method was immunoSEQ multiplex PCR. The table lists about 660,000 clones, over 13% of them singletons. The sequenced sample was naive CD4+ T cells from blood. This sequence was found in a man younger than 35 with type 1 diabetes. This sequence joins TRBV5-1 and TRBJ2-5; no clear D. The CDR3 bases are TGCGCCAGCAGCTTGACTTCCCAAGAGACCCAGTACTTC. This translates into CASSLTSQETQYF.